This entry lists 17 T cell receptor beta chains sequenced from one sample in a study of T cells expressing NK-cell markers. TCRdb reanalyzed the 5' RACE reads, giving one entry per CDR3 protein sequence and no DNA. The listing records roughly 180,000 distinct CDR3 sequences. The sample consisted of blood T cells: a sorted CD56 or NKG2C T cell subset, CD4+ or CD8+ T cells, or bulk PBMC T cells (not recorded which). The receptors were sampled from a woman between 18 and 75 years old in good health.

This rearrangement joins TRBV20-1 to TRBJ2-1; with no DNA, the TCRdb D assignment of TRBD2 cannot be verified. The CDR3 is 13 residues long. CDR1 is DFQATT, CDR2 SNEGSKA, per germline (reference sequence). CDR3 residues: CSGLAGSYNEQFF.

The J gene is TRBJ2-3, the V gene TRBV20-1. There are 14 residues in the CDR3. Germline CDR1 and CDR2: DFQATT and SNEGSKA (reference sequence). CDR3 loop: CSARDALSADTQYF.

The CDR3 is CASSLRDRGTEAFF. This rearrangement joins TRBV12-3 or TRBV12-4 to TRBJ1-1; TCRdb lists TRBD1, though no DNA is available to test this call. The CDR3 is made up of 14 amino acids.

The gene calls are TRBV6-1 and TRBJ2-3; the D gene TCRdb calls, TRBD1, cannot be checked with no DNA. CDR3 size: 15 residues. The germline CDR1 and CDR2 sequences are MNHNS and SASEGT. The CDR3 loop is CASASGPGITDTQYF.

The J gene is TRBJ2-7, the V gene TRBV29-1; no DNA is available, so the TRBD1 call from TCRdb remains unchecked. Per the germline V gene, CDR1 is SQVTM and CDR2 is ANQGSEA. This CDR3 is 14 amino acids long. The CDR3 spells CSVAGTGPQGEQYF.

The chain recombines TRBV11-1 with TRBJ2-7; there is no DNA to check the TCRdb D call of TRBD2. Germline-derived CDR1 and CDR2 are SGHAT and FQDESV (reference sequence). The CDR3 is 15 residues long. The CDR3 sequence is CASSLGSSGIYEQYF.

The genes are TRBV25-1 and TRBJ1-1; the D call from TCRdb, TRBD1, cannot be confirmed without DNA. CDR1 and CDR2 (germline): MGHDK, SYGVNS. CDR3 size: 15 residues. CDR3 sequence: CASSDPRTGETEAFF.

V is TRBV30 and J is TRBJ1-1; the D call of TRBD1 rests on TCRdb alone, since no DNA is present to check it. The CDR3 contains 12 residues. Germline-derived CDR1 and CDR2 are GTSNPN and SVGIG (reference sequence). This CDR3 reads CAWSATGGLAFF.

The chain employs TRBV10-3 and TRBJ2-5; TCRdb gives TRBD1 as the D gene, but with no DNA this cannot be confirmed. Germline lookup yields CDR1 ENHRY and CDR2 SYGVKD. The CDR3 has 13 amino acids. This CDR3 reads CAISDTGVETQYF.

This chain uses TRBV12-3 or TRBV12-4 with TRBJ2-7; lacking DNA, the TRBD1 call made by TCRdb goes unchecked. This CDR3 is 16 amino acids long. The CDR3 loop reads CASSLGERAIHYEQYF.

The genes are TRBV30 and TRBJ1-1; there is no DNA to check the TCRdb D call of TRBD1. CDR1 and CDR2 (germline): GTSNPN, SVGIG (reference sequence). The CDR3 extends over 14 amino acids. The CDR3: CAWSAPDRATEAFF.

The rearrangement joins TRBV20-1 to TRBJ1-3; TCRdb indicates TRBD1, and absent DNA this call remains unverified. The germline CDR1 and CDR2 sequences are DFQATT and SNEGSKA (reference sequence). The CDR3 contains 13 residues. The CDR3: CSASRGFGNTIYF.

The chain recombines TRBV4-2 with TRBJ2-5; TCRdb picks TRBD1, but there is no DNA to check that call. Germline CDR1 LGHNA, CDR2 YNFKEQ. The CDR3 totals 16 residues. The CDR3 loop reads CASSHDPGQGQETQYF.

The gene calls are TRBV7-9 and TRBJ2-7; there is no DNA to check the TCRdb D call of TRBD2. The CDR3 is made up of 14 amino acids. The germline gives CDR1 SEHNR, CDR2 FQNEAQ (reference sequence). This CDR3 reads CASRDSGRAGEQYF. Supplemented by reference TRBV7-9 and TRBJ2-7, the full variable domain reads DTGVSQNPRHKITKRGQNVTFRCDPISEHNRLYWYRQTLGQGPEFLTYFQNEAQLEKSRLLSDRFSAERPKGSFSTLEIQRTEQGDSAMYLCASRDSGRAGEQYFGPGTRLTVT.

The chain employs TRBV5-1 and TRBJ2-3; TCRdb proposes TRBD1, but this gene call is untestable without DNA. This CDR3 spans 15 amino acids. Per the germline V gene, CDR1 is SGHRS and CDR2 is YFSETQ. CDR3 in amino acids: CASSAGEFQYDTQYF.

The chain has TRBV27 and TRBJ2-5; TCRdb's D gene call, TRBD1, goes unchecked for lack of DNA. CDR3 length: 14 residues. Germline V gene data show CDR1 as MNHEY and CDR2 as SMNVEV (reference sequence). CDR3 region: CASSGYGTDETQYF.

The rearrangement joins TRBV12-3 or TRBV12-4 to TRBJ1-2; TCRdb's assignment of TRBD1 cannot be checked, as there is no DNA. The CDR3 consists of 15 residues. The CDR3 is CASSVQGGGNYGYTF.